Listed here are 16 T cell receptor beta chains from one sample, sequenced in a study of shared clonotypes between healthy human individuals. Positively selected for CCR7, the CD45RO-negative cells used as naive CD8 cells excluded terminally differentiated effector memory CD45RA+ cells. The protocol was immunoSEQ multiplex PCR, while the TCRdb copy is restricted to in-frame clones and leaves out a portion. The sample lists approximately 600,000 clones, around 95% occurring once. The sample taken for sequencing was naive CD8+ T cells sorted from blood. All receptors come from a woman aged 25 to 45 in good health.

V is TRBV13 and J is TRBJ2-7; perhaps TRBD2 as D (5 bases). Per germline, CDR1 PRHDT and CDR2 FYEKMQ (reference sequence). Trimming took 5 bases from V and 2 from J, leaving 13 bases between them. The length of the CDR3 is 14 residues. The CDR3 sequence is CASSRTRSTYEQYF. As DNA, the CDR3 is TGTGCCAGCAGCCGAACTAGATCCACCTACGAGCAGTACTTC.

The V and J genes are TRBV9 and TRBJ2-1; 7 positions match TRBD1. V shed 0 bases, J shed 3 bases, and the junction held 6 bases outside the gene matches. The CDR3 has 16 residues. Germline CDR1 is SGDLS and CDR2 is YYNGEE. CDR3 in amino acids: CASSVATTGVYNEQFF. In nucleotides, the CDR3 is TGTGCCAGCAGCGTAGCTACAACAGGGGTCTACAATGAGCAGTTCTTC.

The chain links TRBV2 to TRBJ2-7; D uncertain. Germline CDR1 SNHLY, CDR2 FYNNEI. The CDR3 spans 13 residues. The V gene lost 6 bases and the J gene lost 0 bases, with 9 bases spanning the gap. CDR3 sequence: CASSPLSSYEQYF. The DNA for the CDR3 is TGTGCCAGCAGCCCCTTGAGCTCCTACGAGCAGTACTTC.

This chain uses TRBV29-1 with TRBJ2-5; TRBD1 agrees at 10 bases. From germline, CDR1 is SQVTM and CDR2 ANQGSEA. The CDR3 covers 18 residues. The V segment lost 3 bases and the J segment 2 bases; nucleotides outside the gene matches: 15. CDR3 DNA: TGCAGCGTTGATAGCATAGAGGGGGACAGGGGAATTCAAGAGACCCAGTACTTC. Translation: CSVDSIEGDRGIQETQYF.

The genes are TRBV30 and TRBJ2-7; 7 bases match TRBD1. CDR3 size: 13 residues. Per germline, CDR1 GTSNPN and CDR2 SVGIG (reference sequence). J was trimmed by 3 bases and V by 5 bases; bases with no gene match: 7. The CDR3 reads CAWDTRTGYEQYF. CDR3 nucleotides: TGTGCCTGGGACACTAGGACAGGCTACGAGCAGTACTTC.

This rearrangement joins TRBV6-1 to TRBJ1-2, with D possibly TRBD1 on 5 matching bases. V gave up 6 bases and J gave up 8 bases, with 19 bases separating them. Germline values: CDR1 MNHNS, CDR2 SASEGT. The CDR3 runs to 14 residues. In DNA form, the CDR3 reads TGTGCCAGCAGAGAGATAATGACAGCGTCGGGCTACACCTTC. Translated, it gives CASREIMTASGYTF.

The CDR3 here is CASSLATAGGGTEAFF. The CDR3, as DNA: TGTGCCAGCAGCTTAGCTACGGCAGGGGGTGGGACTGAAGCTTTCTTT. The V call is TRBV13, the J call TRBJ1-1; 7 bases fit TRBD1. This CDR3 region has 16 residues. Trimming removed 1 base from V and 5 bases from J; junction bases left unmatched: 10. The germline V gene encodes CDR1 PRHDT and CDR2 FYEKMQ (reference sequence).

The chain links TRBV13 to TRBJ1-2; TRBD1 matches 8 bases. The CDR3 loop spans 14 amino acids. The ends lost 6 bases at V and 6 bases at J; junction bases unmatched: 9. Germline V lookup: CDR1 PRHDT, CDR2 FYEKMQ (reference sequence). The CDR3 DNA is TGTGCCAGCAGTCAAGGACAGGGAGTGAATGGCTACACCTTC. Translation gives CASSQGQGVNGYTF.

CDR3 region: CASSDGSSYNEQFF. For the CDR3, the DNA is TGTGCCAGCAGTGACGGAAGCTCCTACAATGAGCAGTTCTTC. The chain carries TRBV27 and TRBJ2-1; no firm D call. Germline V gene sequence: CDR1 MNHEY, CDR2 SMNVEV (reference sequence). Trimming removed 5 bases at V and 0 bases at J, with 8 bases between. The CDR3 runs to 14 residues.

The V gene is TRBV27, the J gene TRBJ1-1; D is perhaps TRBD1 (5 bases). CDR1 and CDR2 (germline): MNHEY, SMNVEV (reference sequence). The V gene lost 6 bases and the J gene lost 6 bases, with 17 bases spanning the gap. This CDR3 has 14 amino acids. The CDR3 sequence is CASSPGGGFSEAFF. CDR3 nucleotide sequence: TGTGCCAGCAGCCCCGGTGGGGGGTTTTCTGAAGCTTTCTTT.

The chain carries TRBV5-6 and TRBJ1-2; unclear D gene. The germline V gene has CDR1 SGHDT and CDR2 YYEEEE. The CDR3 length is 13 residues. V shed 6 bases and J shed 2 bases, with 11 bases lying between them. Written as DNA, the CDR3 is TGTGCCAGCACCCGGTTGGTGAACTATGGCTACACCTTC. Translated: CASTRLVNYGYTF.

Turning to this clone: Additional DNA sequences in this sample encode the identical CDR3. The chain uses TRBV6-4 and TRBJ2-7; no definite D call. This CDR3 is built from 13 residues. Trimming took off 3 bases at V and 3 bases at J, with 9 bases between the two ends. Germline V CDR1 and CDR2: MRHNA, SNTAGT. The CDR3 sequence: CASSEGFGYEQYF. CDR3 coding DNA: TGTGCCAGCAGTGAAGGGTTCGGCTACGAGCAGTACTTC.

For the CDR3, the DNA is TGCGCCAGCAGCCGGGAAGGCAATGAGCAGTTCTTC. The encoded protein is CASSREGNEQFF. The rearrangement joins TRBV4-1 to TRBJ2-1; the D is unclear. The CDR3 consists of 12 residues. The germline V and J ends were trimmed by 4 bases and 6 bases, with 7 bases remaining between them. Germline-derived CDR1 and CDR2 are MGHRA and YSYEKL.

The chain links TRBV7-8 to TRBJ2-1, with 9 bases that match TRBD2. The length of the CDR3 is 17 residues. Per germline, CDR1 SGHVS and CDR2 FQNEAQ. The junction had 12 bases not matched to a gene; V was cut back by 3 bases and J by 6 bases. This CDR3 is CASSFIIAGERGNEQFF. The CDR3 region has the DNA TGTGCCAGCAGCTTTATCATAGCGGGAGAGAGAGGCAATGAGCAGTTCTTC.

DNA for the CDR3: TGTGCCAGTAGTATGCCAGGGGGGGAGACCCAGTACTTC. It translates to CASSMPGGETQYF. This sequence joins TRBV19 and TRBJ2-5, with D perhaps TRBD1 (7 bases). The CDR3 totals 13 residues. Per the germline V gene, CDR1 is LNHDA and CDR2 is SQIVND (reference sequence). Trimming took off 3 bases at V and 5 bases at J, with 10 bases between the two ends. The full variable domain, with the rest looked up from reference TRBV19 and TRBJ2-5, is DGGITQSPKYLFRKEGQNVTLSCEQNLNHDAMYWYRQDPGQGLRLIYYSQIVNDFQKGDIAEGYSVSREKKESFPLTVTSAQKNPTAFYLCASSMPGGETQYFGPGTRLLVL.

This clone was recorded only once. Here the CDR3 reads CASSLLGRSGNTEAFF. CDR3 DNA sequence: TGTGCCAGCAGTTTATTAGGTAGAAGTGGGAACACTGAAGCTTTCTTT. The chain links TRBV28 to TRBJ1-1, with D unresolved. Trimming shortened V by 1 base and J by 1 base, and 13 bases separated the two germline ends. CDR1 MDHEN and CDR2 SYDVKM come from the germline V gene. This CDR3 comprises 16 residues.